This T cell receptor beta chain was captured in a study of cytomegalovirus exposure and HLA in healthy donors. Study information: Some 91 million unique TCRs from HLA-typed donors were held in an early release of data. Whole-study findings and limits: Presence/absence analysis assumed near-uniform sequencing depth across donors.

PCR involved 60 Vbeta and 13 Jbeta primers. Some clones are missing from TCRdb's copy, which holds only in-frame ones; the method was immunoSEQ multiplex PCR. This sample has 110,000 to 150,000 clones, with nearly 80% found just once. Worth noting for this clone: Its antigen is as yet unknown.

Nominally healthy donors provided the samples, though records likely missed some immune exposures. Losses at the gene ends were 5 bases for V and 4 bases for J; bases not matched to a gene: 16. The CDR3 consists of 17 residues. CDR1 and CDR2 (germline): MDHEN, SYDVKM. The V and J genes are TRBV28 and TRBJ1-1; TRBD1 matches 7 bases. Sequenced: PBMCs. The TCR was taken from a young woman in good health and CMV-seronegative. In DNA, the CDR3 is TGTGCCAGCAGTCTAATCGTAAGACAGGGACGGGGCACTGAAGCTTTCTTT. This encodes CASSLIVRQGRGTEAFF.